This T cell receptor (beta chain) was captured by sequencing in a study of T cell repertoires in cytomegalovirus infection. At the level of the study: HLA-B-restricted CMV epitopes that are well studied, plus recently identified HLA-C-restricted ones, were used by the study. The public TCR beta signatures pointed to both CMV infection and matching HLA type. The study, taken as a whole, reports: Across the ex vivo response, the dominant clonotypes were HLA-C-restricted CMV-specific TCR beta clonotypes. Individuals carrying CMV plus the relevant HLA were identified by cumulative frequency of public TCR beta families.

TCRdb re-derived calls from the reads in MiXCR, one entry per CDR3 protein. Counted here are approximately 1,000,000 distinct CDR3 sequences, about a third occurring once; the ten biggest clones make up more than 12%. The CDR3 totals 14 residues. With V trimmed by 5 bases and J by 4 bases, 7 bases remained unmatched. CDR1 and CDR2 (germline): SGHAT, FQDESV (reference sequence). A few counts support this clonotype. Its antigen is still unknown. A much larger clone lies a single base off, so this may be a read error. The chain combines TRBV11-1 with TRBJ1-1; 7 bases are shared with TRBD1. Source: cultured CD8+ T cells from PBMCs, taken from culture after CMV antigen stimulation. This clonotype was sampled from a human donor in good health (CMV status not recorded). Some clones in this sample may be carry-over from other donors' samples. The CDR3 protein is CASSTTTGSTEAFF. CDR3 bases: TGTGCCAGCAGCACAACGACAGGGAGCACTGAAGCTTTCTTT.